This TCR beta chain was obtained from a study of OX40 agonist ivuxolimab in advanced cancers. Looking at the study overall: Treatment received earlier with anti-PD-1, anti-PD-L1 or anti-CTLA-4 agents was allowed, and around 36% had some. Whole-study results and caveats: Which antigen the expanded peripheral T cells recognized is unknown. More expanded clones were found, on average, in CD8+ than in CD4+ T cells.

The CDR3 runs to 16 residues. The V end lost 7 bases, the J end lost 3 bases, and 22 bases lay between the germline ends. Germline CDR1 is SGDLS and CDR2 is YYNGEE. Of note for this clone: What it binds is not known.

The protocol was immunoSEQ multiplex PCR, while the TCRdb copy is restricted to in-frame clones and leaves out a portion. The data contain under 60,000 clones, about 89% of them singletons. The J gene is TRBJ1-1, the V gene TRBV9, with a possible D match to TRBD1 (5 bases). This TCR derives from an adult with an advanced solid tumor such as melanoma, head and neck, liver or kidney cancer. The source was CD4+ or CD8+ T cells sorted from blood, collected in a trial of the OX40 agonist ivuxolimab. For the CDR3, the DNA is TGTGCCAGCCAAGCGCCTTGGGGGGTTGAAGACACTGAAGCTTTCTTT. It yields the protein CASQAPWGVEDTEAFF. The full variable domain, in which reference TRBV9 and TRBJ1-1 provide the parts outside the CDR3, is DSGVTQTPKHLITATGQRVTLRCSPRSGDLSVYWYQQSLDQGLQFLIQYYNGEERAKGNILERFSAQQFPDLHSELNLSSLELGDSALYFCASQAPWGVEDTEAFFGQGTRLTVV.